Listed below are T cell receptor beta chains from one sample, sequenced in a study of response to subunit inactivated influenza vaccine. Each CDR3 protein is one row after TCRdb ran MiXCR on the RT-PCR reads. Of 500,000 to 600,000 distinct CDR3 sequences listed, approximately 17% are singletons. The sample in question was CD4+ T cells sorted from PBMCs, obtained around 25 months after vaccination. Receptors were obtained from a man in his fifties or sixties who received an inactivated influenza vaccine. The CDR3 runs from the conserved cysteine through the conserved F or W. The D gene is left open where the match is weak. Clone size is not always given. Where it is, it says once, few, many or a class for expanded clones.

d_call j_call clone_size v_call cdr3_nt cdr3_aa
TRBD1 TRBJ2-7 few TRBV10-3 TGTGCCATCAGTTCGGACAGGGACCAAACCTACGAGCAGTACTTC CAISSDRDQTYEQYF
. TRBJ2-2 many TRBV3-1 TGTGCCAGCAGCCAAGCAGCCGTCGGGGAGCTGTTTTTT CASSQAAVGELFF
. TRBJ2-1 . TRBV20-1 TGCAGTGTCAAGGGACACGACTACAATGAGCAGTTCTTC CSVKGHDYNEQFF
. TRBJ2-2 few TRBV3-1 TGTGCCAGCAGCCCGAGGGGGGAAGGCGGGGAGCTGTTTTTT CASSPRGEGGELFF
TRBD2 TRBJ2-3 . TRBV18 TGTGCCAGCTCCACAACACTAGCGGCGGTCATAGATACGCAGTATTTT CASSTTLAAVIDTQYF
. TRBJ1-5 . TRBV20-1 TGCAGTGCTAGAGATTCCCAGGGTGGACAGCCCCAGCATTTT CSARDSQGGQPQHF
TRBD2 TRBJ2-1 . TRBV28 TGTGCCAGCAGAACTCATAGCGGGAGGCCTAACAATGAGCAGTTCTTC CASRTHSGRPNNEQFF
. TRBJ2-1 . TRBV5-1 TGCGCCAGCAGCTTGCCTGTCGGGGCCGAATACAATGAGCAGTTCTTC CASSLPVGAEYNEQFF
. TRBJ2-1 few TRBV20-1 TGCAGTGCAAAGCGGGTCTACAATGAGCAGTTCTTC CSAKRVYNEQFF
. TRBJ2-7 . TRBV29-1 TGCAGCGTTGGGGCAGGGAACCACGAGCAGTACTTC CSVGAGNHEQYF
. TRBJ2-7 few TRBV9 TGTGCCAGCAGCACACAAGGGGGGGCCGACGAGCAGTACTTC CASSTQGGADEQYF
. TRBJ2-2 few TRBV3-1 TGTGCCAGCAGCCTATCAAGCGCTGGCACCGGGGAGCTGTTTTTT CASSLSSAGTGELFF
TRBD1 TRBJ2-7 few TRBV29-1 TGCAGCGCACGGGACAGCCGCTCCTACGAGCAGTACTTC CSARDSRSYEQYF
. TRBJ2-2 few TRBV28 TGTGCCAGCAGTAGTTGGGTCGGGGAGCTGTTTTTT CASSSWVGELFF
. TRBJ2-3 . TRBV4-2 TGTGCCAGCAGCCAGGATGTACAGGGAACAGATACGCAGTATTTT CASSQDVQGTDTQYF
. TRBJ1-2 few TRBV7-9 TGTGCCAGCAGCCCCAGGCAAGGGTACGGCTATGGCTACACCTTC CASSPRQGYGYGYTF
. TRBJ2-7 . TRBV7-6 TGTGCCAGCAGCCCAACTCCGTCAGGGGTCGTCTACGAGCAGTACTTC CASSPTPSGVVYEQYF
. TRBJ1-5 few TRBV3-1 TGTGCCAGCAGCCTGACGGTTAGCAATCAGCCCCAGCATTTT CASSLTVSNQPQHF
. TRBJ2-2 few TRBV7-9 TGTGCCAGCAGCTTAGCGGTGAGGGACACCGGGGAGCTGTTTTTT CASSLAVRDTGELFF
. TRBJ1-4 . TRBV20-1 TGCAGTGCTGGAACTAATGAAAAACTGTTTTTT CSAGTNEKLFF
. TRBJ1-1 . TRBV6-1 TGTGCCAGCACCATATTAGAGGGGACGAGCACTGAAGCTTTCTTT CASTILEGTSTEAFF
. TRBJ2-1 few TRBV9 TGTGCCAGCAGCGTAGGAGGAGCGGGCTTCAATGAGCAGTTCTTC CASSVGGAGFNEQFF
. TRBJ1-5 . TRBV20-1 TGCAGTGCTAGAGGGTCAGGGCTATATAGCAATCAGCCCCAGCATTTT CSARGSGLYSNQPQHF
TRBD2 TRBJ2-5 few TRBV28 TGTGCCAGCAGGGAACCGGGACTAGGAAAAGAGACCCAGTACTTC CASREPGLGKETQYF
TRBD1 TRBJ2-1 few TRBV28 TGTGCCAGCAGACAGGGGTTTGGTGAGCAGTTCTTC CASRQGFGEQFF
. TRBJ2-5 . TRBV12-3/TRBV12-4 TGTGCCAGCAGCCTTTGGGGAGGGGGGTCGGAGACCCAGTACTTC CASSLWGGGSETQYF
. TRBJ1-4 many TRBV7-9 TGTGCCAGCAGCCAACCGGGACGGGCTAATGAAAAACTGTTTTTT CASSQPGRANEKLFF
. TRBJ2-7 few TRBV10-3 TGTGCCATCACCGCGACGGGGTCCTACGAGCAGTACTTC CAITATGSYEQYF